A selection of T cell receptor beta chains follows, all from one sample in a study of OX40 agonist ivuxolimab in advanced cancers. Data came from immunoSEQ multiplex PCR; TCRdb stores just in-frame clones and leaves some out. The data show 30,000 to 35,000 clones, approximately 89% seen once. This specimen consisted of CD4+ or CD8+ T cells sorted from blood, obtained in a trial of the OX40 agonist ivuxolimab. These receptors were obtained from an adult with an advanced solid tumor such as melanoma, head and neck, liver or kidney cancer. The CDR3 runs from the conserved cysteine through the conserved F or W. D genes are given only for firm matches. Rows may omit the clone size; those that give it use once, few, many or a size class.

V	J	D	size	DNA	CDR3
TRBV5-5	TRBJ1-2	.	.	TGTGCCAGCAGCTTGGAAGGCCCGTTTGGCTACACCTTC	CASSLEGPFGYTF
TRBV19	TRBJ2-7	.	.	TGTGCCAGTAGTTTTGGGCTCTTCGGCGAGCAGTACTTC	CASSFGLFGEQYF
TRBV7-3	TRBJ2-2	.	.	TGTGCCAGCAGCTTAGGAGTGAACACCGGGGAGCTGTTTTTT	CASSLGVNTGELFF
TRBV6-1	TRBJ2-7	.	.	TGTGCCACCACCCAGATTGGGGTCGAGGGCGAGCAGTACTTC	CATTQIGVEGEQYF
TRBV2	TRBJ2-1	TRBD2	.	TGTGCCAGCAGTGGGGCTAGCGGGGGGCAGTACAATGAGCAGTTCTTC	CASSGASGGQYNEQFF
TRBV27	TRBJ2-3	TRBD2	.	TGTGCCAGCAGTTTACTAGCGGGAGCAGATACGCAGTATTTT	CASSLLAGADTQYF
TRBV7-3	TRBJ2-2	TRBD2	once	TGTGCCAGCAGCTTATTAGTGAAGACTAGCGGGTTAACCGGGGAGCTGTTTTTT	CASSLLVKTSGLTGELFF
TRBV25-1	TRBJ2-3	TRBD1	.	TGTGCCAGCAGTGAATCTTATGACAGGGGGCTCGATACGCAGTATTTT	CASSESYDRGLDTQYF
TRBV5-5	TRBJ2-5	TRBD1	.	TGTGCCAGCAGCTTGGTGGGGGACAGGTCACGAGAGACCCAGTACTTC	CASSLVGDRSRETQYF
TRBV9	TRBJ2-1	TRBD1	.	TGTGCCAGCAGCGCCGAACAGGGGGAGCAGTTCTTC	CASSAEQGEQFF
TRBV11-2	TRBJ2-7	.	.	TGTGCCAGCAGCCCAGGGGAGGGGGTGAACGAGCAGTACTTC	CASSPGEGVNEQYF
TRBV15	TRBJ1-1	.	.	TGTGCCACCAGCAGAGATCTGCACACTGAAGCTTTCTTT	CATSRDLHTEAFF
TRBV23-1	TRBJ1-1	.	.	TGCGCCAGCAGTCTTTCCTCAGGGGCTTTCTTT	CASSLSSGAFF
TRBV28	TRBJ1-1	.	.	TGTGCCAGCAGGCAGGAGGGGGGGGGTGAAGCTTTCTTT	CASRQEGGGEAFF
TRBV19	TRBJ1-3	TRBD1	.	TGTGCCAGCGGACAGGGGCCTGGAAACACCATATATTTT	CASGQGPGNTIYF
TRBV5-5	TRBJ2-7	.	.	TGTGCCAGCAGCTACGGTTTCGGAAAGGACGAGCAGTACTTC	CASSYGFGKDEQYF
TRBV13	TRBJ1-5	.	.	TGTGCCAGCAGCTTTGGCAGCAATCAGCCCCAGCATTTT	CASSFGSNQPQHF
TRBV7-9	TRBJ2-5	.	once	TGTGCCAGCAGCTTGGGGGCCCTGCTAGTGGGAGAGACCCAGTACTTC	CASSLGALLVGETQYF
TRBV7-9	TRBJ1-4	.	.	TGTGCCAGCAGCTTAGCCCTCGGGAGTTTAGGAGAAAAACTGTTTTTT	CASSLALGSLGEKLFF
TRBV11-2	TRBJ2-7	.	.	TGTGCCAGCAGCTTAGTGGGGGAAAGCTCCTACGAGCAGTACTTC	CASSLVGESSYEQYF
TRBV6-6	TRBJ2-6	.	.	TGTGCCAGCAGTTACGCAGGGACCGGGGCCAACGTCCTGACTTTC	CASSYAGTGANVLTF
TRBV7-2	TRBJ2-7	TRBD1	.	TGTGCCAGCAGGATCCCGGGACAGGGTGGCGAGCAGTACTTC	CASRIPGQGGEQYF
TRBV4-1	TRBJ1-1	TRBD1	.	TGCGCCAGCAGCCAGGGGACAGGAGTTAACACTGAAGCTTTCTTT	CASSQGTGVNTEAFF
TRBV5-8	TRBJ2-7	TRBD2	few	TGTGCCAGCAGCGCGTGGACTAGCGGCTCTGGGGAGCAGTACTTC	CASSAWTSGSGEQYF